This T cell receptor beta chain was sequenced in a study of blood T cell repertoires in COVID-19. Overall study context: Material from acute and convalescent COVID-19 was sourced from the United States, Italy and Spain.

The table came from immunoSEQ multiplex PCR; TCRdb's copy has only in-frame clones and leaves some out. The data contain 200,000 to 250,000 clones, 92% of them singletons. The sequenced sample was peripheral blood. This receptor was taken from a young man with acute or convalescent COVID-19.

The CDR3 coding sequence is TGTGCCAGCAGGAGACAGGGGCTCCTTTCCTACGAGCAGTACTTC. Translated, it gives CASRRQGLLSYEQYF. The genes are TRBV6-5 and TRBJ2-7, with 8 bases aligning to TRBD1. Trimming took 6 bases from V and 1 from J; bases not matched to a gene: 8. Germline lookup yields CDR1 MNHEY and CDR2 SVGAGI. This CDR3 has 15 residues.